These 4 T cell receptor beta chains originate from one sample sequenced in a study of blood T cell repertoires in COVID-19. TCRdb's table, derived via immunoSEQ multiplex PCR, lists solely in-frame clones and lacks some. The sample holds around 130,000 clones, roughly 85% seen once. Material for sequencing was peripheral blood. The receptors were gathered from a man aged 40-49 years with acute or convalescent COVID-19.

The chain recombines TRBV5-1 with TRBJ2-7; D might be TRBD1 (6 bases). V was shortened by 1 base and J by 5 bases, with 13 bases between the two germline ends. The CDR3 is made up of 14 amino acids. CDR1 and CDR2 (germline): SGHRS, YFSETQ. CDR3 sequence reads: CASSLQTGLNEQYF. For the CDR3, the DNA is TGCGCCAGCAGCTTGCAAACAGGGTTGAACGAGCAGTACTTC.

In the case of this clone: Compared with germline, one end of the junction differs, possibly owing to a read error. CDR3 sequence reads: CASNIQGALNYTF. The CDR3 nucleotides read TGTGCCAGTAATATACAGGGGGCGCTCAACTACACCTTC. The V and J genes are TRBV19 and TRBJ1-2, with 9 bases matching TRBD1. Germline CDR1 is LNHDA and CDR2 is SQIVND (reference sequence). The CDR3 is 13 residues long.

This clone occurred a few times. The CDR3 nucleotides read TGTGCCAGCAGCCAAGACAGGGCGACCGGGGAGCTGTTTTTT. It is translated as CASSQDRATGELFF. The J gene is TRBJ2-2, the V gene TRBV5-4, with 7 nucleotides matching TRBD1. V gave up 4 bases and J gave up 5 bases; unmatched junction bases: 5. Looked up from germline, CDR1 is SGHNT and CDR2 is YYREEE (reference sequence). This CDR3 spans 14 amino acids. The full variable domain, its missing parts supplied by reference TRBV5-4 and TRBJ2-2, is ETGVTQSPTHLIKTRGQQVTLRCSSQSGHNTVSWYQQALGQGPQFIFQYYREEENGRGNFPPRFSGLQFPNYSSELNVNALELDDSALYLCASSQDRATGELFFGEGSRLTVL.

The rearrangement joins TRBV6-5 to TRBJ1-1, with a weak D call TRBD1 (6 bases). Germline CDR1 reads MNHEY; CDR2 reads SVGAGI. Trimming cost V 0 bases and J 1 base, with 12 bases left between them. This CDR3 comprises 16 residues. CDR3 sequence (DNA): TGTGCCAGCAGTTACTCGCCGGGGGGCCAGAACACTGAAGCTTTCTTT. This codes for CASSYSPGGQNTEAFF.